The clone carrying this T cell receptor beta chain was found once. The record originates from a study of blood T cell repertoires in COVID-19. In the study overall: Sites in the United States, Italy and Spain provided acute and convalescent COVID-19 samples. The analysed material was cDNA or gDNA that came from T cells, B-cell-depleted T cells, or PBMCs.

In the original analysis: Reference gene primer amplification in the assay estimated nucleated cell counts. Assay used: immunoSEQ multiplex PCR; TCRdb lists only in-frame clones, some missing. V and J calls and clone size are copied from that table; D and trimming were computed from the DNA. Among under 250,000 clones listed, around 81% were seen once. Unmatched junction bases numbered 4, after V lost 5 bases and J lost 0 bases. CDR1 is SGHRS, CDR2 YFSETQ, per germline. The CDR3 has 15 amino acids. This receptor was identified in a woman aged 25 to 39 who had recovered from COVID-19. The chain has TRBV5-1 and TRBJ1-4; 7 bases map to TRBD1. Sequencing was performed on peripheral blood. CDR3: CASRRDSPTNEKLFF. The DNA of the CDR3 is TGCGCCAGCAGACGGGACAGCCCAACTAATGAAAAACTGTTTTTT.